The present T cell receptor (beta chain) was sequenced within a study of blood T cells in healthy people across ages. Regarding this clonotype: Its cognate antigen is unknown. A single base separates this from a much larger clone, so it may be a read error.

Every sample yielded at least 6.5 million isolated PBMCs. Findings and limits, study-wide: Possibly confounding the expanded clonotype changes was the fact that donor CMV status was unknown.

The use of a sample-barcoded 5' primer and a J-beta primer mix characterized a second PCR of about 7 to 12 cycles. MiXCR, run by TCRdb on the 5' RACE reads, gives a single entry per CDR3 protein. This sample yields 1.5 million to 2 million distinct CDR3 sequences, of which over 25% are seen a single time; 6.5% to 8.5% belongs to the top ten. The CDR3 loop spans 14 amino acids. CDR1 is SGHTA and CDR2 is FQGNSA in the germline V gene. V lost 4 bases to trimming and J lost 3 bases; unmatched junction nucleotides: 4. The chain is built from TRBV7-2 and TRBJ1-2; TRBD1 aligns across 8 bases. The origin of this receptor is a woman in her 30s in good health. Sequenced sample: blood. The CDR3 DNA is TGTGCCAGCAGCTCGGGACAGGCCTACTATGGCTACACCTTC. As protein: CASSSGQAYYGYTF.